This T cell receptor beta chain was documented in a study of T cells in localized non-small cell lung cancer. Only a few counts were recorded for this clone. Its antigen is unidentified. Method: immunoSEQ multiplex PCR; TCRdb's copy keeps in-frame clones and lacks some. The sample includes about 1,500 clones, 25% to 30% seen only once; the top ten take about a fifth. J gave up 5 bases and V 2 bases, and 5 bases lay outside the gene matches. The germline gives CDR1 SGDLS, CDR2 YYNGEE. This CDR3 region has 15 residues. Overall study results and limits: Adjacent lung exhibited a median of about 57 among the 100 most abundant tumor clones. T cell clonality was highest in uninvolved adjacent lung, above tumor. Tumor samples were not multi-region, leaving intratumor heterogeneity unexcluded.

The TCR sequence derives from a male donor aged 60 or older with stage I squamous cell lung carcinoma. Sequenced material: normal lung tissue next to the tumor, taken before any cancer treatment. The chain joins TRBV9 to TRBJ2-7; TRBD1 aligns across 12 bases. CDR3 amino acids: CASSVTGQGADEQYF. In DNA form, the CDR3 reads TGTGCCAGCAGCGTTACGGGACAGGGGGCCGACGAGCAGTACTTC.